This T cell receptor beta chain came from a study of identical twins. Study-level results: Carriage of fewer insertions was seen in abundant cord blood beta clonotypes, whereas memory repertoires showed none.

The CDR3 runs 14 residues. V lost 6 bases to trimming and J lost 0 bases, with 12 bases between them. Per germline, CDR1 DFQATT and CDR2 SNEGSKA (reference sequence). Using its own MiXCR run on the 5' RACE reads, TCRdb lists one record per CDR3 protein. This table holds under 900,000 distinct CDR3 sequences, 9% to 15% found once. This clonotype was observed a few times. No antigen is known for it. These data also formed part of another study, on yellow fever vaccine responses in identical twins.

The sequenced material came from PBMCs. The chain uses TRBV20-1 and TRBJ2-1, with D hard to call. The TCR sequence derives from a young woman in good health. In DNA, the CDR3 is TGCAGTGCAAACCTAGGCAGCTCCTACAATGAGCAGTTCTTC. It is translated as CSANLGSSYNEQFF.